This passage covers 28 T cell receptor beta chains from one sample sequenced in a study of blood T cells in healthy people across ages (dated by TCRdb to 2013 to 2016). The library was made by 5' RACE. Sequencing was performed on an Illumina HiSeq 2500. A second PCR of roughly 6 to 12 cycles was run with a J-beta primer mix and a sample-barcoded 5' primer. TCRdb applied fastp at Q25 and MiXCR to the public reads, then kept only in-frame beta chains. Every entry covers one CDR3 protein and lists the most common genes and DNA from its rows. This sample is represented by around 1,600,000 distinct CDR3 sequences; approximately 42% of them were singletons. Clones ranked in the top ten supply roughly 3.7% of the sample. The sequencing sample was made of blood. All receptors come from a woman between 18 and 29 years old in good health.

The sample holds one count of this clonotype. The chain joins TRBV4-1 to TRBJ1-5, with D possibly being TRBD1 (5 bases). CDR1 MGHRA and CDR2 YSYEKL come from the germline V gene. Trimming cost V 2 bases and J 1 base, with 15 bases left between them. This CDR3 region has 17 residues. Here the CDR3 reads CASSQIGAYGSNQPQHF. CDR3 DNA: TGCGCCAGCAGCCAAATCGGGGCTTATGGGAGCAATCAGCCCCAGCATTTT.

The CDR3 DNA sequence: TGTGCCAGCAGTTTTGGAGGGATGGCAGATACGCAGTATTTT. Its protein is CASSFGGMADTQYF. The chain has TRBV12-3 or TRBV12-4 and TRBJ2-3, with a possible D match to TRBD2 (6 bases). The CDR3 loop spans 14 amino acids. V shed 3 bases and J shed 4 bases, with 11 bases lying between them.

In its sample, this clonotype was seen once. V is TRBV14 and J is TRBJ1-2; unclear D gene. Trimming removed 2 bases from V and 4 bases from J, with 23 bases in between. Germline CDR1 and CDR2: SGHDN and FVKESK. The CDR3 is 18 residues long. The CDR3, as DNA: TGTGCCAGCAGCCAAAGGCGGACCTGGGGTTTTTTGAGCTATGGCTACACCTTC. This gives the protein CASSQRRTWGFLSYGYTF.

The chain has TRBV4-1 and TRBJ1-2; D unclear. The CDR3 runs to 15 residues. The germline CDR1 and CDR2 sequences are MGHRA and YSYEKL. Trimming removed 2 bases from V and 7 bases from J, with 17 bases in between. The CDR3 region is CASSQTWTAAFGYTF. CDR3 DNA sequence: TGCGCCAGCAGCCAAACATGGACGGCTGCTTTTGGCTACACCTTC.

The chain uses TRBV29-1 and TRBJ2-5, with D possibly matching TRBD1 (6 bases). Matching the DNA end better, TRBJ2-7 makes the J call doubtful. Germline V gene lookup returns CDR1 SQVTM and CDR2 ANQGSEA. CDR3 size: 13 residues. In nucleotides, the CDR3 is TGCAGCGTTGCAAATGGGGGCGCGTACGAGCAGTACTTC. Translation: CSVANGGAYEQYF.

This chain joins TRBV7-2 and TRBJ2-1; 9 bases match TRBD1. CDR1 and CDR2 from the germline V gene are SGHTA and FQGNSA. The CDR3 is 16 amino acids. The J segment lost 1 base and the V segment lost 5 bases, leaving 6 bases of the junction unmatched. The CDR3 DNA reads TGTGCCAGCAGCCTGATGGGGACAGGGTCCTACAATGAGCAGTTCTTC. It codes for CASSLMGTGSYNEQFF.

This clonotype was seen a single time. The chain is built from TRBV20-1 and TRBJ2-3; the match to TRBD2 covers 14 bases. The CDR3 sequence is 17 residues long. CDR1 and CDR2 from the germline V gene are DFQATT and SNEGSKA (reference sequence). V was pared by 4 bases and J by 2 bases, with 8 bases of the junction left unmatched. DNA for the CDR3: TGCAGTGCTATTAGGACTAGCGGGAGGCGGAACACAGATACGCAGTATTTT. Its translation: CSAIRTSGRRNTDTQYF.

The gene calls are TRBV2 and TRBJ2-5, with a tentative D call TRBD2 (6 bases). Germline V gene lookup returns CDR1 SNHLY and CDR2 FYNNEI. The CDR3 length is 13 residues. V lost 1 base and J lost 11, with 14 bases in between. The CDR3 region has the DNA TGTGCCAGCAGTGAAGTCGGGGGAGAGCTACAGTACTTC. As protein: CASSEVGGELQYF.

Note on this clonotype: At one boundary the junction diverges from the germline segment, which might be a read error. The J gene is TRBJ2-1, the V gene TRBV9; D not resolved. Germline V gene lookup returns CDR1 SGDLS and CDR2 YYNGEE. The CDR3 runs 13 residues. Written as DNA, the CDR3 is TGTGTCAGCAGCCCCAGCACTTCGAATGAGCAGTTCTTC. Its translation: CVSSPSTSNEQFF.

This clonotype appeared a single time. This chain joins TRBV14 and TRBJ2-5, with a possible D match to TRBD2 (6 bases). From germline, CDR1 is SGHDN and CDR2 FVKESK. The CDR3 is 16 amino acids. The V gene lost 4 bases and the J gene lost 11 bases, with 26 bases spanning the gap. The CDR3 DNA is TGTGCCAGCAGCCGGAGTCCCCCGGGGGAATACAATGAGCAGTACTTC. This translates into CASSRSPPGEYNEQYF.

The genes are TRBV29-1 and TRBJ2-6, with 10 bases lining up with TRBD1. The CDR3 loop spans 16 amino acids. CDR1 SQVTM and CDR2 ANQGSEA come from the germline V gene. With V trimmed by 6 bases and J by 0 bases, 5 bases remained unmatched. CDR3 DNA: TGCAGCGTGAGGACAGGGGGTACCTCTGGGGCCAACGTCCTGACTTTC. This sequence encodes CSVRTGGTSGANVLTF.

The rearrangement uses TRBV28 and TRBJ1-5; 7 nucleotides agree with TRBD1. The J segment lost 0 bases and the V segment lost 4 bases, leaving 6 bases of the junction unmatched. Germline V gives CDR1 MDHEN, CDR2 SYDVKM. The CDR3 consists of 16 residues. CDR3 sequence (DNA): TGTGCCAGCAGTTCGTTACAGGGGTATAGCAATCAGCCCCAGCATTTT. This encodes CASSSLQGYSNQPQHF.

This clonotype was picked up a small number of times. This chain connects TRBV27 to TRBJ2-7, with 8 bases matching TRBD2. V lost 0 bases, J lost 0 bases, and 1 base stayed unmatched. Germline values: CDR1 MNHEY, CDR2 SMNVEV (reference sequence). CDR3 size: 15 residues. CDR3 DNA sequence: TGTGCCAGCAGTTTATCGGGACTAGTCTCCTACGAGCAGTACTTC. Its protein is CASSLSGLVSYEQYF.

This clonotype was seen a few times. CDR3 nucleotide sequence: TGTGCCAGCAGGGTTCGTAGACTCGGGACCGGGTTCTTC. It codes for CASRVRRLGTGFF. The chain links TRBV27 to TRBJ2-1, with D perhaps given as TRBD1 or TRBD2 (5 bases each). CDR1 is MNHEY, CDR2 SMNVEV, per germline (reference sequence). Deletions cut 6 bases from V and 15 bases from J, with 21 bases between. This CDR3 comprises 13 residues.

A few counts support this clonotype. V is TRBV5-1 and J is TRBJ2-2; D call uncertain. Per the germline V gene, CDR1 is SGHRS and CDR2 is YFSETQ. CDR3 length: 16 amino acids. The V gene lost 0 bases and the J gene lost 3 bases, with 12 bases spanning the gap. CDR3: CASSLAPTSYTGELFF. In nucleotides, the CDR3 is TGCGCCAGCAGCTTGGCCCCGACCAGCTACACCGGGGAGCTGTTTTTT.

The chain has TRBV20-1 and TRBJ2-1, with D possibly TRBD2 on 6 matching bases. Germline V gene sequence: CDR1 DFQATT, CDR2 SNEGSKA (reference sequence). CDR3 length: 15 residues. V lost 1 base, J lost 10 bases, and 20 bases lay in between. CDR3 in amino acids: CSARGSGQVYGEQFF. Written as DNA, the CDR3 is TGCAGTGCTAGAGGCAGCGGGCAGGTCTATGGCGAGCAGTTCTTC.

A few counts support this clonotype. The chain carries TRBV6-1 and TRBJ1-5; D gene ambiguous. The V gene's germline CDR1 is MNHNS and CDR2 SASEGT. The CDR3 is 14 amino acids. V gave up 6 bases and J gave up 7 bases, with 16 bases separating them. The CDR3 sequence: CASRALLVGQPQHF. As DNA, the CDR3 is TGTGCCAGCAGGGCGTTATTAGTGGGCCAGCCCCAGCATTTT.

The chain links TRBV18 to TRBJ2-7, with D unresolved. The J call is uncertain, as TRBJ2-4 better fits the DNA end. The CDR3 totals 15 residues. Germline-derived CDR1 and CDR2 are KGHSH and LQKENI. Here the CDR3 DNA reads TGTGCCAGCTCACCCCCCCAATTAGCCAAAAACATTCAGTACTTC. This encodes CASSPPQLAKNIQYF.

The chain combines TRBV4-2 with TRBJ2-5; 7 nucleotides line up with TRBD2. Germline lookup yields CDR1 LGHNA and CDR2 YNFKEQ. This CDR3 has 15 amino acids. With 0 bases clipped from V and 5 bases from J, the junction kept 6 bases outside the gene matches. Written as DNA, the CDR3 is TGTGCCAGCAGCCAAGATCGGACTAGTTTGGAGACCCAGTACTTC. Translated, it gives CASSQDRTSLETQYF.

The rearrangement links TRBV13 to TRBJ2-1; D is undetermined. The CDR3 length is 12 residues. Germline V gene sequence: CDR1 PRHDT, CDR2 FYEKMQ (reference sequence). V was trimmed by 3 bases and J by 8 bases, leaving 8 bases between them. The CDR3 sequence is CASSFHSDEQFF. As DNA, the CDR3 is TGTGCCAGCAGCTTCCATTCGGATGAGCAGTTCTTC.

The table lists this clonotype with a few counts. The gene calls are TRBV7-3 and TRBJ1-3, with 7 bases identical to TRBD1. CDR1 is SGHTA, CDR2 FQGTGA, per germline. The CDR3 is made up of 16 amino acids. With V trimmed by 5 bases and J by 0 bases, 7 bases remained unmatched. DNA for the CDR3: TGTGCCAGCAGCGCGGGACAGCCTTTCTCTGGAAACACCATATATTTT. Translating it yields CASSAGQPFSGNTIYF.

This clonotype has only a few counts. The V and J genes are TRBV4-3 and TRBJ2-7, with 12 bases that match TRBD1. The CDR3 sequence is 16 residues long. V lost 0 bases and J lost 4; bases outside the gene matches: 4. Germline values: CDR1 LGHNA, CDR2 YSLEER. CDR3 residues: CASSQDQGQGAYEQYF. CDR3 DNA sequence: TGCGCCAGCAGCCAAGATCAGGGACAGGGGGCTTACGAGCAGTACTTC.

This chain uses TRBV7-6 with TRBJ1-3; D is undetermined. The CDR3 totals 16 residues. Looked up from germline, CDR1 is SGHVS and CDR2 is FNYEAQ. With 2 bases removed from V and 0 bases from J, the gap between germline ends came to 11 bases. The CDR3 protein is CASSLMGMSSGNTIYF. Here the CDR3 DNA reads TGTGCCAGCAGCTTAATGGGGATGAGCTCTGGAAACACCATATATTTT.

This clonotype has only one observation. The chain links TRBV4-3 to TRBJ2-3; D is perhaps TRBD1 or TRBD2 (5 bases each). Germline V gene sequence: CDR1 LGHNA, CDR2 YSLEER. V shed 0 bases and J shed 0 bases, with 13 bases lying between them. This CDR3 region has 17 residues. CDR3 nucleotides: TGCGCCAGCAGCCAAGACGGGGCACAGACTAGCACAGATACGCAGTATTTT. Translation gives CASSQDGAQTSTDTQYF.

This clonotype was seen more than once but under ten times. The chain is built from TRBV9 and TRBJ2-3, with D possibly TRBD2 on 5 matching bases. The germline V gene has CDR1 SGDLS and CDR2 YYNGEE. The CDR3 is made up of 16 amino acids. Trimming took 0 bases from V and 3 from J, leaving 14 bases between them. The CDR3 DNA follows: TGTGCCAGCAGCGTAGCTGGGCCTCCGGGGACAGATACGCAGTATTTT. It yields the protein CASSVAGPPGTDTQYF.

The chain uses TRBV4-1 and TRBJ2-5; D is undetermined. With 0 bases removed from V and 4 bases from J, the gap between germline ends came to 15 bases. This CDR3 region has 16 residues. Per the germline V gene, CDR1 is MGHRA and CDR2 is YSYEKL. The CDR3 sequence is CASSQDSRSWGETQYF. In nucleotides, the CDR3 is TGCGCCAGCAGCCAAGATTCTCGCTCTTGGGGAGAGACCCAGTACTTC.

This clonotype was seen once. The chain carries TRBV5-1 and TRBJ2-2, with a possible D match to TRBD2 (6 bases). CDR1 is SGHRS, CDR2 YFSETQ, per germline. The CDR3 has 15 residues. Deletions cut 4 bases from V and 1 base from J, with 11 bases between. The CDR3 protein is CASSGGTVNTGELFF. The CDR3 nucleotides read TGCGCCAGCAGCGGAGGGACGGTGAACACCGGGGAGCTGTTTTTT.

V gene TRBV6-6 combines with J gene TRBJ1-5, with 8 positions matching TRBD1. V shed 0 bases, J shed 8 bases, and the junction held 9 bases outside the gene matches. This CDR3 contains 16 residues. CDR1 is MNHNY, CDR2 SVGAGI, per germline (reference sequence). The CDR3 DNA reads TGTGCCAGCAGTTACTCCCTGACAGGGGCCTTAGAGCCCCAGCATTTT. Residues: CASSYSLTGALEPQHF.